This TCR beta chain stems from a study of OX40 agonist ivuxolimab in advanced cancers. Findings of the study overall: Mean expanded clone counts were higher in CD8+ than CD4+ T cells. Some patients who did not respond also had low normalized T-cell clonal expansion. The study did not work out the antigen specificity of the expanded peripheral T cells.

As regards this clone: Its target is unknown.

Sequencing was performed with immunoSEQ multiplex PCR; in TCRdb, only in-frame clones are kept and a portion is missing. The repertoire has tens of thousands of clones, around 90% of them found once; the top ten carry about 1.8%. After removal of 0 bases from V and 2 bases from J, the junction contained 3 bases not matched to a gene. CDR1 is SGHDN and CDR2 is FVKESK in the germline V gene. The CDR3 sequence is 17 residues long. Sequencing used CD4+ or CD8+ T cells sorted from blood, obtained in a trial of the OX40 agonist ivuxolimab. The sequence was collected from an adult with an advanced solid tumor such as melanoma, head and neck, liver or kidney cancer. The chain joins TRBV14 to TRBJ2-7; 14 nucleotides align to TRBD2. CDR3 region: CASSQDGTSGRPYEQYF. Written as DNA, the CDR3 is TGTGCCAGCAGCCAAGATGGGACTAGCGGGAGACCCTACGAGCAGTACTTC.